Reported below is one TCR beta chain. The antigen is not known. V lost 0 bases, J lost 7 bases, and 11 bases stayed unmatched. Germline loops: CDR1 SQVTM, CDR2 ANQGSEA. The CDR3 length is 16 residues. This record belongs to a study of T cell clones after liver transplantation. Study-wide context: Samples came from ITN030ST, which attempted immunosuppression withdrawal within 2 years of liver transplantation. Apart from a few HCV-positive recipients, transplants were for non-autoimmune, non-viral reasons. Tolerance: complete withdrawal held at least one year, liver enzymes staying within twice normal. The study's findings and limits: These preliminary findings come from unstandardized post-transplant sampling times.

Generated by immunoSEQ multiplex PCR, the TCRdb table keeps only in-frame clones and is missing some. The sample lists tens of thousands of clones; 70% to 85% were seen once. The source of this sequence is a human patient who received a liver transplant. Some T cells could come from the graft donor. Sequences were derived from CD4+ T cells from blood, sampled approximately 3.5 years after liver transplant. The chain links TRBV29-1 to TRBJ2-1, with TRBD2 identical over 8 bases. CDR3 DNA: TGCAGCGTTGAAGATCGTGCGGGAGGTCCACGGAATGAGCAGTTCTTC. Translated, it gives CSVEDRAGGPRNEQFF.